This record looks at one T cell receptor beta chain sequence and its context. This entry belongs to a study of cytotoxic CD8 clonotypes in ibrutinib-treated CLL. Germline CDR1 MNHEY, CDR2 SVGAGI. Trimming pared 2 bases from V and 0 bases from J, leaving 10 bases between. The CDR3 runs to 15 residues. Produced via immunoSEQ multiplex PCR; TCRdb's table is partial and in-frame only. The sample includes 250,000 to 350,000 clones, around 69% seen only once; the top ten take about 5.3%. J is TRBJ1-2 and V is TRBV6-5; D possibly corresponds to TRBD1 (6 bases). This receptor was identified in a human donor with chronic lymphocytic leukemia. The sequenced sample was PBMCs, obtained at disease progression, from a patient treated with ibrutinib. Here the CDR3 reads CASSYLTGPNYGYTF. CDR3 nucleotides: TGTGCCAGCAGTTACCTCACAGGGCCTAACTATGGCTACACCTTC.